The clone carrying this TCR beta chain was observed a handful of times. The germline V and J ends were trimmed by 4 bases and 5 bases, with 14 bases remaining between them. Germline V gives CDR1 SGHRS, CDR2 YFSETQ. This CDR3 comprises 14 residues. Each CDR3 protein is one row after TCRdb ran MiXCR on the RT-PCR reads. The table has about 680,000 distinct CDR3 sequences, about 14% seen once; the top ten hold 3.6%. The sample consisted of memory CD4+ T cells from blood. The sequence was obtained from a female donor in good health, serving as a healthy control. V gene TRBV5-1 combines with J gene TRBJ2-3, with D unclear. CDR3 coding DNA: TGCGCCAGCAGCCCCCGGACCGTTGGAGATACGCAGTATTTT. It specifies CASSPRTVGDTQYF.